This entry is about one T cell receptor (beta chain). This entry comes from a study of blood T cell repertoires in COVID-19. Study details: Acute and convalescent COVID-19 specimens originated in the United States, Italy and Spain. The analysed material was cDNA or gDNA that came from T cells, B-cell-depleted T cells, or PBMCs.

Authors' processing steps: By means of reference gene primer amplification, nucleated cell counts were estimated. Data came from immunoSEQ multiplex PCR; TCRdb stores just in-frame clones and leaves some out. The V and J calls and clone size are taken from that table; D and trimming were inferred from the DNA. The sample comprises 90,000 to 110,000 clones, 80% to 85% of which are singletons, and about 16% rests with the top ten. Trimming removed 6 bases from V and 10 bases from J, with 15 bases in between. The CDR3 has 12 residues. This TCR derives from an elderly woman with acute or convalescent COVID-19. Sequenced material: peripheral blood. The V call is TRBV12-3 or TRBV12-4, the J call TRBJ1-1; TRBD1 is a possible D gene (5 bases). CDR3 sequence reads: CASSVGGFRAFF. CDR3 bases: TGTGCCAGCAGCGTGGGGGGGTTTCGAGCTTTCTTT.